These 31 T cell receptor beta chains were sequenced from one sample in a study of blood T cells in healthy people across ages. A J-beta primer mix and a sample-barcoded 5' primer were used in a second PCR of about 7 to 12 cycles. Each CDR3 protein gets one entry after TCRdb re-called the 5' RACE reads with MiXCR. Found here are approximately 1,000,000 distinct CDR3 sequences, around two fifths of them singletons; the top ten hold about an eighth. The source material was blood. These receptors were collected from a man between 18 and 35 years old in good health.

This clonotype was seen a few times. The chain recombines TRBV7-2 with TRBJ1-6; the D is unclear. The CDR3 sequence is 17 residues long. Trimming shortened V by 2 bases and J by 0 bases, and 11 bases separated the two germline ends. From germline, CDR1 is SGHTA and CDR2 FQGNSA. The CDR3 is CASSLRTASSYNSPLHF. The CDR3 bases are TGTGCCAGCAGCTTAAGGACCGCCAGCTCCTATAATTCACCCCTCCACTTT. Combining the CDR3 with reference TRBV7-2 and TRBJ1-6 gives the whole variable domain GAGVSQSPSNKVTEKGKDVELRCDPISGHTALYWYRQSLGQGLEFLIYFQGNSAPDKSGLPSDRFSAERTGGSVSTLTIQRTQQEDSAVYLCASSLRTASSYNSPLHFGNGTRLTVT.

The rearrangement uses TRBV2 and TRBJ1-2, with TRBD1 as a possible D gene (6 bases). The CDR3 runs to 18 residues. CDR1 and CDR2 from the germline V gene are SNHLY and FYNNEI. Between the trimmed V and J ends, which lost 6 bases and 0 bases, there was a span of 23 bases. The CDR3 sequence: CASRAITGPATSNYGYTF. DNA of the CDR3: TGTGCCAGCAGAGCAATCACAGGGCCAGCTACTTCTAACTATGGCTACACCTTC.

V gene TRBV7-2 combines with J gene TRBJ1-2; D remains ambiguous. This CDR3 comprises 15 residues. V lost 1 base and J lost 0, with 9 bases in between. Germline V CDR1 and CDR2: SGHTA, FQGNSA. CDR3 loop: CASSLVAATNYGYTF. As DNA, the CDR3 is TGTGCCAGCAGCTTAGTGGCAGCCACTAACTATGGCTACACCTTC.

CDR3 coding DNA: TGTGCCAGCAGACGACAGGGTATAAGCACCGGGGAGCTGTTTTTT. This translates into CASRRQGISTGELFF. The chain joins TRBV6-2 or TRBV6-3 to TRBJ2-2; 7 positions match TRBD1. The length of the CDR3 is 15 residues. V lost 6 bases and J lost 4; bases outside the gene matches: 8. Germline V gene lookup returns CDR1 MNHEY and CDR2 SVGEGT.

This clonotype was recorded at least ten times. The chain couples TRBV28 to TRBJ1-2; a weak D match, TRBD1 (5 bases). Trimming took off 5 bases at V and 8 bases at J, with 18 bases between the two ends. The CDR3 runs to 14 residues. Germline V CDR1 and CDR2: MDHEN, SYDVKM. CDR3 nucleotide sequence: TGTGCCAGCAGTGCGGACCAGGGTGGTGGAGGCTACACCTTC. Translating it yields CASSADQGGGGYTF.

The CDR3 region is CASSCDRTQPQHF. In DNA form, the CDR3 reads TGTGCCAGCAGTTGCGACAGGACTCAGCCCCAGCATTTT. The chain recombines TRBV5-6 with TRBJ1-5; D may be TRBD1 (6 bases). The V gene's germline CDR1 is SGHDT and CDR2 YYEEEE. The CDR3 loop spans 13 amino acids. Trimming left V 5 bases short and J 6 bases short, with 12 bases between.

This rearrangement joins TRBV7-9 to TRBJ1-1, with D unclear. This CDR3 region has 14 residues. With 3 bases removed from V and 4 bases from J, the gap between germline ends came to 12 bases. Germline loops: CDR1 SEHNR, CDR2 FQNEAQ (reference sequence). The CDR3, as DNA: TGTGCCAGCAGCTTCCAGTCGGGAGGCACTGAAGCTTTCTTT. Protein: CASSFQSGGTEAFF.

The table lists this clonotype with many counts. This rearrangement joins TRBV7-2 to TRBJ2-1; D gene unclear. This CDR3 contains 15 residues. V was trimmed by 0 bases and J by 8 bases, leaving 14 bases between them. The germline V gene encodes CDR1 SGHTA and CDR2 FQGNSA. The CDR3 region has the DNA TGTGCCAGCAGCTTAGCTGGAAGGGCCGTAGATGAGCAGTTCTTC. The encoded protein is CASSLAGRAVDEQFF.

The chain joins TRBV13 to TRBJ1-5; 9 bases align to TRBD1. The CDR3 sequence is 16 residues long. CDR1 PRHDT and CDR2 FYEKMQ come from the germline V gene (reference sequence). The junction had 7 bases not matched to a gene; V was cut back by 2 bases and J by 5 bases. CDR3 DNA sequence: TGTGCCAGCAGCTTAAACTTGGGACAGGGTGATCAGCCCCAGCATTTT. Translated: CASSLNLGQGDQPQHF.

The chain has TRBV29-1 and TRBJ1-2; D is ambiguous. The germline gives CDR1 SQVTM, CDR2 ANQGSEA. The CDR3 spans 10 residues. Deletions cut 6 bases from V and 6 bases from J, with 8 bases between. The DNA of the CDR3 is TGCAGCGTGTTCAGGAATGGCTACACCTTC. This gives the protein CSVFRNGYTF. Together with reference TRBV29-1 and TRBJ1-2, the CDR3 gives the full variable domain: SAVISQKPSRDICQRGTSLTIQCQVDSQVTMMFWYRQQPGQSLTLIATANQGSEATYESGFVIDKFPISRPNLTFSTLTVSNMSPEDSSIYLCSVFRNGYTFGSGTRLTVV.

This clonotype was detected a few times. This chain joins TRBV20-1 and TRBJ2-1; D is possibly TRBD1 (5 bases). Trimming stripped 4 bases from V and 6 bases from J, with 19 bases between. The CDR3 extends over 15 amino acids. Looked up from germline, CDR1 is DFQATT and CDR2 is SNEGSKA (reference sequence). The CDR3 reads CSANGPQGTFNEQFF. CDR3 nucleotide sequence: TGCAGTGCTAATGGTCCGCAGGGTACGTTCAATGAGCAGTTCTTC.

The chain combines TRBV14 with TRBJ2-1; perhaps TRBD2 as D (6 bases). Germline CDR1 is SGHDN and CDR2 is FVKESK. V was trimmed by 4 bases and J by 5 bases, leaving 15 bases between them. This CDR3 contains 15 residues. This CDR3 is CASSPLGSGHNEQFF. The CDR3 DNA is TGTGCCAGCAGCCCTCTAGGTAGCGGACACAATGAGCAGTTCTTC.

A few counts support this clonotype. The chain is built from TRBV6-2 or TRBV6-3 and TRBJ2-1; perhaps D is TRBD1 or TRBD2 (6 bases each). V was shortened by 7 bases and J by 7 bases, with 8 bases between the two germline ends. The CDR3 has 11 residues. The germline V gene encodes CDR1 MNHEY and CDR2 SVGEGT. CDR3 protein: CASTGANEQFF. Written as DNA, the CDR3 is TGTGCCAGCACGGGGGCTAATGAGCAGTTCTTC.

The sample holds one count of this clonotype. The rearrangement links TRBV25-1 to TRBJ2-5, with 9 nucleotides matching TRBD1. CDR1 and CDR2 (germline): MGHDK, SYGVNS. V gave up 6 bases and J gave up 11 bases; unmatched junction bases: 16. This CDR3 is built from 15 residues. The CDR3 region has the DNA TGTGCCAGCAGCGACGGACAGGGGTTGTTAAATGAGCAGTACTTC. As protein: CASSDGQGLLNEQYF.

This clonotype showed up just a few times. This chain uses TRBV12-3 or TRBV12-4 with TRBJ1-5, with D unresolved. The CDR3 has 13 residues. The V gene lost 7 bases and the J gene lost 6 bases, with 13 bases spanning the gap. The CDR3 sequence is CASNARGGQPQHF. Written as DNA, the CDR3 is TGTGCCAGCAACGCCCGGGGAGGTCAGCCCCAGCATTTT.

This clonotype occurred many times. The V gene is TRBV12-3 or TRBV12-4, the J gene TRBJ2-7, with 10 bases aligning to TRBD1. With 6 bases clipped from V and 0 bases from J, the junction kept 2 bases outside the gene matches. This CDR3 spans 14 amino acids. This CDR3 reads CASRGTGVSYEQYF. In DNA, the CDR3 is TGTGCCAGCAGGGGGACAGGGGTCTCCTACGAGCAGTACTTC.

With regard to this clonotype: A much bigger clone sits one base away, suggesting this may be a read error. The chain recombines TRBV20-1 with TRBJ2-1, with D possibly TRBD2 on 6 matching bases. The J call may be faulty, since TRBJ2-7 better matches the DNA end. Germline V gene sequence: CDR1 DFQATT, CDR2 SNEGSKA (reference sequence). The CDR3 runs to 14 residues. The DNA for the CDR3 is TGCAGTGCTAGAGAAGCGGGTTCCTACAATGAGCAGTACTTC. Translated, it gives CSAREAGSYNEQYF.

V is TRBV10-3 and J is TRBJ2-5; 9 positions agree with TRBD2. From germline, CDR1 is ENHRY and CDR2 SYGVKD. V was clipped by 3 bases and J by 13 bases; unmatched bases: 15. CDR3 length: 15 amino acids. The CDR3, as DNA: TGTGCCATCAGTGACCCGCTAGCGGGGAACTACGAGCGGTACTTC. Encoded protein: CAISDPLAGNYERYF.

This sequence joins TRBV14 and TRBJ2-4, with D unclear. The CDR3 loop spans 16 amino acids. V was pared by 4 bases and J by 0 bases, with 13 bases between. Germline V gene lookup returns CDR1 SGHDN and CDR2 FVKESK. The CDR3 protein is CASSPGMPLAKNIQYF. CDR3 in DNA: TGTGCCAGCAGCCCTGGGATGCCGCTAGCCAAAAACATTCAGTACTTC.

Many counts were recorded for this clonotype. V is TRBV12-5 and J is TRBJ2-3; 7 positions match TRBD1. The CDR3 is made up of 13 amino acids. V lost 7 bases, J lost 6 bases, and 7 bases stayed unmatched. Germline V lookup: CDR1 LGHNT, CDR2 FRNRAP. The CDR3 protein is CASVIGQADTQYF. In DNA form, the CDR3 reads TGTGCTAGTGTAATCGGACAGGCGGATACGCAGTATTTT. The full variable domain, completed using reference TRBV12-5 and TRBJ2-3, is DARVTQTPRHKVTEMGQEVTMRCQPILGHNTVFWYRQTMMQGLELLAYFRNRAPLDDSGMPKDRFSAEMPDATLATLKIQPSEPRDSAVYFCASVIGQADTQYFGPGTRLTVL.

The genes are TRBV6-2 or TRBV6-3 and TRBJ2-1; the match to TRBD2 covers 8 bases. The CDR3 loop spans 19 amino acids. The germline CDR1 and CDR2 sequences are MNHEY and SVGEGT. Trimming cost V 2 bases and J 0 bases; bases outside gene matches: 12. The CDR3 region has the DNA TGTGCCAGCAGTTACCGCCGAGGACTAGCCCTGAGCTCCTACAATGAGCAGTTCTTC. Translated: CASSYRRGLALSSYNEQFF.

This clonotype was recorded a few times. The chain recombines TRBV27 with TRBJ1-6, with D uncertain. Trimming pared 4 bases from V and 4 bases from J, leaving 5 bases between. The germline V gene has CDR1 MNHEY and CDR2 SMNVEV (reference sequence). This CDR3 has 13 residues. The chain's CDR3 is CASSSPYNSPLHF. The CDR3 DNA is TGTGCCAGCAGTTCACCGTATAATTCACCCCTCCACTTT.

This clonotype was seen a few times. V and J are TRBV4-3 and TRBJ1-4; 8 bases fit TRBD1. The germline CDR1 and CDR2 sequences are LGHNA and YSLEER. The ends lost 1 base at V and 10 bases at J; junction bases unmatched: 5. This CDR3 region has 14 residues. The CDR3 DNA is TGCGCCAGCAGCCAAGGGACAGGGTCAGCAAAACTGTTTTTT. Protein sequence: CASSQGTGSAKLFF.

The rearrangement joins TRBV5-1 to TRBJ2-2, with D possibly matching TRBD2 (6 bases). The CDR3 is 15 residues long. The ends were cut back, 2 bases at V and 7 bases at J, with 15 bases in the middle. CDR1 and CDR2 (germline): SGHRS, YFSETQ. As DNA, the CDR3 is TGCGCCAGCAGCTTCGGGACTGTTCAGAACGGGGAGCTGTTTTTT. Encoded protein: CASSFGTVQNGELFF. The whole variable domain, filled in from reference TRBV5-1 and TRBJ2-2, reads KAGVTQTPRYLIKTRGQQVTLSCSPISGHRSVSWYQQTPGQGLQFLFEYFSETQRNKGNFPGRFSGRQFSNSRSEMNVSTLELGDSALYLCASSFGTVQNGELFFGEGSRLTVL.

The CDR3 DNA follows: TGTGCCAGCAGCTTACTGGGGCGGACTGAAGCTTTCTTT. Translated, it gives CASSLLGRTEAFF. The rearrangement links TRBV7-8 to TRBJ1-1; tentatively, D is TRBD1 (5 bases). The CDR3 has 13 amino acids. Germline V CDR1 and CDR2: SGHVS, FQNEAQ. Trimming cost V 2 bases and J 5 bases, with 9 bases left between them.

Only a few counts were recorded for this clonotype. The chain combines TRBV12-3 or TRBV12-4 with TRBJ2-3, with 8 bases aligning to TRBD2. This CDR3 spans 14 amino acids. J lost 5 bases, V lost 7 bases, and 8 bases had no gene match. The CDR3 is CASKQRGQEDTQYF. CDR3 coding DNA: TGTGCCAGCAAACAGCGGGGGCAGGAAGATACGCAGTATTTT.

The V and J genes are TRBV4-2 and TRBJ1-5; TRBD1 aligns across 7 bases. Germline V CDR1 and CDR2: LGHNA, YNFKEQ. This CDR3 region has 18 residues. V was pared by 0 bases and J by 3 bases, with 11 bases of the junction left unmatched. CDR3 DNA: TGTGCCAGCAGCCAAGACCCGACAGGGACCTTTTACAATCAGCCCCAGCATTTT. Its protein product is CASSQDPTGTFYNQPQHF.

The chain carries TRBV10-3 and TRBJ1-1; no clear D gene. The germline V gene has CDR1 ENHRY and CDR2 SYGVKD. The CDR3 totals 14 residues. Trimming stripped 3 bases from V and 3 bases from J, with 11 bases between. The CDR3 bases are TGTGCCATCAGTGATAACGAGGGCCACACTGAAGCTTTCTTT. Its translation is CAISDNEGHTEAFF.

V is TRBV7-9 and J is TRBJ1-4, with D hard to call. Germline CDR1 SEHNR, CDR2 FQNEAQ (reference sequence). The CDR3 is 14 amino acids. V gave up 5 bases and J gave up 7 bases, with 14 bases separating them. DNA of the CDR3: TGTGCCAGCAGCCAACGGTCAGGCGGTGAAAAACTGTTTTTT. Amino acid sequence: CASSQRSGGEKLFF.

V is TRBV20-1 and J is TRBJ1-4, with D tentatively TRBD1 (5 bases). Trimming pared 5 bases from V and 0 bases from J, leaving 16 bases between. The CDR3 is 16 residues long. CDR1 DFQATT and CDR2 SNEGSKA come from the germline V gene (reference sequence). The DNA of the CDR3 is TGCAGTGCTGAAGGGGTTGGGGCAGCAACTAATGAAAAACTGTTTTTT. Its protein is CSAEGVGAATNEKLFF.

About this clonotype: A much larger clonotype is one base distant, so this may be a read error. The genes are TRBV10-3 and TRBJ1-2; no definite D call. The CDR3 runs to 12 residues. Germline V gene data show CDR1 as ENHRY and CDR2 as SYGVKD. CDR3 loop: CATSEVSIGYTF. CDR3 in DNA: TGTGCCACCAGTGAAGTGTCCATTGGCTACACCTTC.